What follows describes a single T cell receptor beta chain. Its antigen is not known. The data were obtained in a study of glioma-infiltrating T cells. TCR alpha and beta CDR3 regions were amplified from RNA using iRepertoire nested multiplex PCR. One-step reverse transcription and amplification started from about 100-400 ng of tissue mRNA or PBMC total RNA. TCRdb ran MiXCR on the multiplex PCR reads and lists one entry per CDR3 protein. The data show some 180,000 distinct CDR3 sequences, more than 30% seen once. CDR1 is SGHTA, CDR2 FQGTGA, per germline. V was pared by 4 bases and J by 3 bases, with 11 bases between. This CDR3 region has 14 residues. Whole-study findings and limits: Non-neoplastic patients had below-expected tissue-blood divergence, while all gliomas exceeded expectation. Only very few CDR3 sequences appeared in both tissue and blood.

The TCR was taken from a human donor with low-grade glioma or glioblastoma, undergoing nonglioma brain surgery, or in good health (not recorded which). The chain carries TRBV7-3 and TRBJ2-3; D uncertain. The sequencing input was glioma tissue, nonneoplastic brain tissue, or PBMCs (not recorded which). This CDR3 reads CASSSDSRTDTQYF. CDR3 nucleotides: TGTGCCAGCAGCTCCGACTCTAGAACAGATACGCAGTATTTT.